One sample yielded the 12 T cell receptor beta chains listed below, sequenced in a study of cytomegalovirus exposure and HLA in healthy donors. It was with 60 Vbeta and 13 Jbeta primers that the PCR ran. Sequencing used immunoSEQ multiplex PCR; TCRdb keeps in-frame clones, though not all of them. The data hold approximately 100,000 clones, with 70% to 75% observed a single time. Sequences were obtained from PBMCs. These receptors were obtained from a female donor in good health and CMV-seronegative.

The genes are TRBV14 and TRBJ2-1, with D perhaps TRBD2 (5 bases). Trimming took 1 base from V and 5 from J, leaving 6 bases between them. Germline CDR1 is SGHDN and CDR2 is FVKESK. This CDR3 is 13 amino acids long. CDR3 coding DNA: TGTGCCAGCAGCCAAGGACTAAACAATGAGCAGTTCTTC. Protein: CASSQGLNNEQFF.

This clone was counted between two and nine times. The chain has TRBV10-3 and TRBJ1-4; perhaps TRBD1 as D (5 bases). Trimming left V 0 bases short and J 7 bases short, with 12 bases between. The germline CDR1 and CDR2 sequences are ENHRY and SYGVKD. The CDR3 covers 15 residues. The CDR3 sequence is CAISESIGEGEKLFF. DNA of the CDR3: TGTGCCATCAGTGAGTCTATAGGGGAAGGTGAAAAACTGTTTTTT.

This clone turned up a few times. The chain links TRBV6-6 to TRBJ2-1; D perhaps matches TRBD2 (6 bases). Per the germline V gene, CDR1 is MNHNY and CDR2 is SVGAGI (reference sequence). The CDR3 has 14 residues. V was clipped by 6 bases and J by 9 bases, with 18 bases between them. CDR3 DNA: TGTGCCAGCAGGGGATCGGGAGATTTCGGTGAGCAGTTCTTC. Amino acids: CASRGSGDFGEQFF.

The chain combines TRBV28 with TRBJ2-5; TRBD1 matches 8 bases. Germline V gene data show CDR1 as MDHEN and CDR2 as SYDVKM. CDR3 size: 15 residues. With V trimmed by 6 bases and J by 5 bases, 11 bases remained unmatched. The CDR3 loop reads CASSPPQGALETQYF. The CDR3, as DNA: TGTGCCAGCAGCCCCCCCCAGGGGGCGCTTGAGACCCAGTACTTC.

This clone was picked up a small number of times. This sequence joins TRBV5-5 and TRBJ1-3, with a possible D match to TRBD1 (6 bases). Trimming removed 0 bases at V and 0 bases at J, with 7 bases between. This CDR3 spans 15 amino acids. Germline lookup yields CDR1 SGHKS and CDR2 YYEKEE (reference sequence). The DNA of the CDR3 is TGTGCCAGCAGCTTGGTGACAGGCTCTGGAAACACCATATATTTT. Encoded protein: CASSLVTGSGNTIYF.

As DNA, the CDR3 is TGTGCCAGCAGCTTGGAAGCGGGAGTTCGGAGTAATGAGCAGTTCTTC. Encoded protein: CASSLEAGVRSNEQFF. V usage is TRBV5-4 and J usage is TRBJ2-1; 8 nucleotides line up with TRBD2. V lost 0 bases, J lost 7 bases, and 9 bases stayed unmatched. Germline V CDR1 and CDR2: SGHNT, YYREEE (reference sequence). The length of the CDR3 is 16 residues.

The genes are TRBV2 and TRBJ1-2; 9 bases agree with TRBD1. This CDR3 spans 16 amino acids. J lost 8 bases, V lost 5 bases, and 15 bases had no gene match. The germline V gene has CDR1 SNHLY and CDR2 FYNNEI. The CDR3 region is CASSYRQGGLPVGYTF. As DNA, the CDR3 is TGTGCCAGCAGTTACAGACAGGGGGGTTTACCTGTCGGCTACACCTTC. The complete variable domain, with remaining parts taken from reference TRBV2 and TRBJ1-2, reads EPEVTQTPSHQVTQMGQEVILRCVPISNHLYFYWYRQILGQKVEFLVSFYNNEISEKSEIFDDQFSVERPDGSNFTLKIRSTKLEDSAMYFCASSYRQGGLPVGYTFGSGTRLTVV.

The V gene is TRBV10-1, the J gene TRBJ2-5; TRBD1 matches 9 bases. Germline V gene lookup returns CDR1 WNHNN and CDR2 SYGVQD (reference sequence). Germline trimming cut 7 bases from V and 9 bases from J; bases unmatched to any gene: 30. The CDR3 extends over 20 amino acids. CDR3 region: CASTLLPLGQGRWGPRAQYF. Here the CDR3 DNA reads TGCGCCAGCACCCTTCTCCCCCTCGGACAGGGGAGGTGGGGGCCCAGGGCCCAGTACTTC.

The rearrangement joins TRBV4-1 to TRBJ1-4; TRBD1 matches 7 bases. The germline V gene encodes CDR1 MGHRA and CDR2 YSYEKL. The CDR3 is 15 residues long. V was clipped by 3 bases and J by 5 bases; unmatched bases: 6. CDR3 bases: TGCGCCAGCAGCCAGAACAGGGGTGGGAATGAAAAACTGTTTTTT. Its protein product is CASSQNRGGNEKLFF.

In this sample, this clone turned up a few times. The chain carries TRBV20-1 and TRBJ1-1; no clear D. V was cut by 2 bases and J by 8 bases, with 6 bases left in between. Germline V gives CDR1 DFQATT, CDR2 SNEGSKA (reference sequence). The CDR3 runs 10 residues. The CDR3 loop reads CSARSQEAFF. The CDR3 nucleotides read TGCAGTGCTAGATCGCAGGAAGCTTTCTTT.

CDR3: CASSSGTGVDETQYF. The CDR3 DNA reads as TGTGCCAGCAGTTCCGGGACAGGGGTGGACGAGACCCAGTACTTC. The rearrangement links TRBV6-1 to TRBJ2-5, with TRBD1 matching over 10 bases. Germline values: CDR1 MNHNS, CDR2 SASEGT. The V segment lost 5 bases and the J segment 5 bases; nucleotides outside the gene matches: 8. The CDR3 has 15 residues.

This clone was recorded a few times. CDR3 DNA: TGTGCCAGCAGCCCACCCCAAACAGGGGTGGAGGAAGCTTTCTTT. It specifies CASSPPQTGVEEAFF. The chain couples TRBV13 to TRBJ1-1; 7 positions match TRBD1. With V trimmed by 5 bases and J by 8 bases, 14 bases remained unmatched. This CDR3 comprises 15 residues. Germline CDR1 PRHDT, CDR2 FYEKMQ (reference sequence).